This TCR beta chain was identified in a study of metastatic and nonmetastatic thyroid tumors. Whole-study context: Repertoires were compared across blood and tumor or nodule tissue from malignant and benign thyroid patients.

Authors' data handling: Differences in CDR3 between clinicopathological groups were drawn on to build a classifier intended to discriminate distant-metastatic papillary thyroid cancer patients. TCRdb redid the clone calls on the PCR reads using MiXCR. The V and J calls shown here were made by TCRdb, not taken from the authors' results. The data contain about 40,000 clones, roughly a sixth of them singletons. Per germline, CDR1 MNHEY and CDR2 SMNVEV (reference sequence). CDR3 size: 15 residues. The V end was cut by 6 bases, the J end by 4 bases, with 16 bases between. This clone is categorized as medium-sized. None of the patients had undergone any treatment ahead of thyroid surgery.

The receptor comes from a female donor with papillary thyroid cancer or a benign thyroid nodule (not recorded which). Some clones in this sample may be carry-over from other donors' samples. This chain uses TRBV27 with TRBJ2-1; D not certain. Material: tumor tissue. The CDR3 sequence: CASSLFIGWYNEQFF. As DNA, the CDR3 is TGTGCCAGCAGCCTTTTTATAGGGTGGTACAATGAGCAGTTCTTC.